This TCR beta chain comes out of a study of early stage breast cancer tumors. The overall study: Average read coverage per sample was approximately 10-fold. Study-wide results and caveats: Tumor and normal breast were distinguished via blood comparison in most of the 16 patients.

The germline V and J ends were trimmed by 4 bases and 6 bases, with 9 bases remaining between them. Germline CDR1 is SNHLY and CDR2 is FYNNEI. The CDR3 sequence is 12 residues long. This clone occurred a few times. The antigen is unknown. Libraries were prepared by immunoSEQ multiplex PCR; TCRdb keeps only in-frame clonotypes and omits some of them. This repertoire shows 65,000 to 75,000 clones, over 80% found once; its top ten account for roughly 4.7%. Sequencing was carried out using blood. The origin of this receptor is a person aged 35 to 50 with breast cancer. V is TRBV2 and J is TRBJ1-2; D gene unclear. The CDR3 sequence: CASSVWSDGYTF. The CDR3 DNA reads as TGTGCCAGCAGTGTATGGTCAGATGGCTACACCTTC.